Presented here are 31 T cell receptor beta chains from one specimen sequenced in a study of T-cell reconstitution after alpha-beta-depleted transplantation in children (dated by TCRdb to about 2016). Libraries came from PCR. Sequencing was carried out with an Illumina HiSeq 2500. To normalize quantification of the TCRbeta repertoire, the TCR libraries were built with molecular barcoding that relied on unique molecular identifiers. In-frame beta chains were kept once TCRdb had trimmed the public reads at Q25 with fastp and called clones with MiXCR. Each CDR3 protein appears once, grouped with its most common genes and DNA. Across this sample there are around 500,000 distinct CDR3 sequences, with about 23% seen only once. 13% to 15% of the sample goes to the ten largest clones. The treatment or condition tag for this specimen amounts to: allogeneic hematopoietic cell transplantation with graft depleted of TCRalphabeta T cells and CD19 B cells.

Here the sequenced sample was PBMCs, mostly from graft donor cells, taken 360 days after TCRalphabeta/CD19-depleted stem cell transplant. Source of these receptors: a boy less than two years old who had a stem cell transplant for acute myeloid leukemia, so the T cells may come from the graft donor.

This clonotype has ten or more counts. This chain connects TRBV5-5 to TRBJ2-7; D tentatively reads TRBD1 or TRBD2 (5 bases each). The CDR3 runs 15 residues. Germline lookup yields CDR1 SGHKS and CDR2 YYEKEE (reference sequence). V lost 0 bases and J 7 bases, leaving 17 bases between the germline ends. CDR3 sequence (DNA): TGTGCCAGCAGCTTGGTGCTGGGGGAATTTGGTGAGCAGTACTTC. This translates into CASSLVLGEFGEQYF.

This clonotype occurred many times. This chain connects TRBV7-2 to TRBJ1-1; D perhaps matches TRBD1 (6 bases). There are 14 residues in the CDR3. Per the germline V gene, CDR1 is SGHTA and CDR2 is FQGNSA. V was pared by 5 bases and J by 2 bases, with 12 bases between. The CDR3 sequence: CASSVRRGNTEAFF. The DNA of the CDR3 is TGTGCCAGCAGCGTCCGCAGGGGAAACACTGAAGCTTTCTTT. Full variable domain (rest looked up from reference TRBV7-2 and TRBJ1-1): GAGVSQSPSNKVTEKGKDVELRCDPISGHTALYWYRQSLGQGLEFLIYFQGNSAPDKSGLPSDRFSAERTGGSVSTLTIQRTQQEDSAVYLCASSVRRGNTEAFFGQGTRLTVV.

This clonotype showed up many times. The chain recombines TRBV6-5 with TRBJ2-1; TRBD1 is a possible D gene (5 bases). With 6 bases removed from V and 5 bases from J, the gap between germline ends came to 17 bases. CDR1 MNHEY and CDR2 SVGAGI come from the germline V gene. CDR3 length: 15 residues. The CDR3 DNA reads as TGTGCCAGCAGCTACAGGAGAAGAGAAGACAATGAGCAGTTCTTC. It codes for CASSYRRREDNEQFF.

Written as DNA, the CDR3 is TGTGCCAGCACCGTTGAAGGCATCTACGAGCAGTACGTC. Residues: CASTVEGIYEQYV. J is TRBJ2-7 and V is TRBV25-1; D not resolved. CDR3 size: 13 residues. CDR1 MGHDK and CDR2 SYGVNS come from the germline V gene. V lost 7 bases and J lost 3, with 13 bases in between.

The CDR3 DNA reads TGTGCCAGCAGCCCCGGGACAGGGGGCAGCTCCTATAATTCACCCCTCCACTTT. This codes for CASSPGTGGSSYNSPLHF. This rearrangement joins TRBV7-6 to TRBJ1-6; 12 bases match TRBD1. CDR3 length: 18 residues. Germline V CDR1 and CDR2: SGHVS, FNYEAQ. The trim removed 5 bases at V and 0 bases at J, leaving 5 bases unmatched.

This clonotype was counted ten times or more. The DNA for the CDR3 is TGTGCCAGCAGCTTAACGGGGGGGCGTGGAGATACGCAGTATTTT. Residues: CASSLTGGRGDTQYF. The chain links TRBV7-2 to TRBJ2-3; 8 bases fit TRBD2. This CDR3 is 15 amino acids long. Germline V gene lookup returns CDR1 SGHTA and CDR2 FQGNSA. V shed 2 bases and J 5 bases; nucleotides not matched to a gene: 6.

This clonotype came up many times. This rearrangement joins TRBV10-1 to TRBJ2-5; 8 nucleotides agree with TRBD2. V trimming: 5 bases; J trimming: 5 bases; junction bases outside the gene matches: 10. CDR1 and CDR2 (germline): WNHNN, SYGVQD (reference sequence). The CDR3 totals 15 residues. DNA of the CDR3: TGCGCCAGCAGTCCCGGGATAGCGGGGACTGAGACCCAGTACTTC. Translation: CASSPGIAGTETQYF.

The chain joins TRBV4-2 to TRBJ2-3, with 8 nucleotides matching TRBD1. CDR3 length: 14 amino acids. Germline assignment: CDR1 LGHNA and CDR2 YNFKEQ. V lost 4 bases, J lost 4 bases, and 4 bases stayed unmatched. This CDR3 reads CASSRRTGSDTQYF. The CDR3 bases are TGTGCCAGCAGCCGCCGGACAGGGTCAGATACGCAGTATTTT.

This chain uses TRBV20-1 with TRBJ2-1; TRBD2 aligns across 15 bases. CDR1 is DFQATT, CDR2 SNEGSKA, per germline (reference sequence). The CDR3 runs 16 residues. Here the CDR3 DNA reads TGCTGCGCTAAACTTGGGACTAGCGGGGGGAGGGATGAGCAGTTCTTC. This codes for CCAKLGTSGGRDEQFF.

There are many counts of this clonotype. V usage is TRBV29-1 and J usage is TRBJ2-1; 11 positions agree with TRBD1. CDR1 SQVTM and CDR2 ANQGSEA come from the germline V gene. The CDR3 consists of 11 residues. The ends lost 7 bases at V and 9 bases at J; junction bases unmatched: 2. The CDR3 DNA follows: TGCAGCGGGACAGGGGGCAGTGAGCAGTTCTTC. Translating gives CSGTGGSEQFF.

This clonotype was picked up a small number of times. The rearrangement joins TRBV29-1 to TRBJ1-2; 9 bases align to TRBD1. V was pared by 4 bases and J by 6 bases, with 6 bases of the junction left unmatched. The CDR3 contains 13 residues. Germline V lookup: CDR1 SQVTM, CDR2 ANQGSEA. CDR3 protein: CSVVGQGGHGYTF. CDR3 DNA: TGCAGCGTTGTGGGACAGGGTGGGCATGGCTACACCTTC. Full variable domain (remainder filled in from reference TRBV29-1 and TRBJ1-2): SAVISQKPSRDICQRGTSLTIQCQVDSQVTMMFWYRQQPGQSLTLIATANQGSEATYESGFVIDKFPISRPNLTFSTLTVSNMSPEDSSIYLCSVVGQGGHGYTFGSGTRLTVV.

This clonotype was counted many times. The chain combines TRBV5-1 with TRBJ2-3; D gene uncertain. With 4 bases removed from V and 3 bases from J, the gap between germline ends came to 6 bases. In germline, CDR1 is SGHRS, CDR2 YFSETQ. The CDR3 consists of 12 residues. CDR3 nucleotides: TGCGCCAGCAGCCTACGGACAGATACGCAGTATTTT. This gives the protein CASSLRTDTQYF.

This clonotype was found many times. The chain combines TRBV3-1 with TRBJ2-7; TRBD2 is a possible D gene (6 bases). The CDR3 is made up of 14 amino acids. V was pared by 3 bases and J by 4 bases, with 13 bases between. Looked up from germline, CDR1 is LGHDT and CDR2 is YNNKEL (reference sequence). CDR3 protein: CASSQGGPLYEQYF. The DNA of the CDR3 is TGTGCCAGCAGCCAGGGGGGACCTCTTTACGAGCAGTACTTC.

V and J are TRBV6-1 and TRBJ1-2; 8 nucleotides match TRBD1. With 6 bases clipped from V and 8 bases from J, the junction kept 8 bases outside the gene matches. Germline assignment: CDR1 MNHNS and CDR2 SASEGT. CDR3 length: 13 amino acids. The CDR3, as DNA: TGTGCCAGCAGCCCAACAGGGGGGCAGGGCTACACCTTC. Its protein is CASSPTGGQGYTF.

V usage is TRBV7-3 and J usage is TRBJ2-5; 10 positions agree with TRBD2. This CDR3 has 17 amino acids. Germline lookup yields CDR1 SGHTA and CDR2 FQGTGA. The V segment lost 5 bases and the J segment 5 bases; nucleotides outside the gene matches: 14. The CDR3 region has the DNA TGTGCCAGCAGCCCTTCTCGCCAGCGGGGGGGCGGCGAGACCCAGTACTTC. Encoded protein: CASSPSRQRGGGETQYF.

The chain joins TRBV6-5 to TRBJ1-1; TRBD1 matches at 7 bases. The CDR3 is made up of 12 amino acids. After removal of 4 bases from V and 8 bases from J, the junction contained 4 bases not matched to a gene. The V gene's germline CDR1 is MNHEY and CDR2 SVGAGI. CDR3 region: CASSFHRGEAFF. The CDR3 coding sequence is TGTGCCAGCAGTTTCCACAGGGGAGAAGCTTTCTTT.

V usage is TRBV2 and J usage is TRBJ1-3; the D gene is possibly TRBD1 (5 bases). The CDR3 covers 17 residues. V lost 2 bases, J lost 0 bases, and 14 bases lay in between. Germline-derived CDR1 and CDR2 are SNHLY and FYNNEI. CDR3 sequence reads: CASSERAGYYSGNTIYF. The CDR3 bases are TGTGCCAGCAGTGAACGCGCAGGGTACTACTCTGGAAACACCATATATTTT.

CDR3 loop: CASSSVRVRQYF. CDR3 nucleotide sequence: TGCGCCAGCAGTTCCGTACGAGTTAGGCAGTACTTC. This chain uses TRBV5-1 with TRBJ2-7; D is undetermined. Germline V gene lookup returns CDR1 SGHRS and CDR2 YFSETQ. CDR3 length equals 12 residues. Trimming cost V 5 bases and J 9 bases, with 15 bases left between them. Complete variable domain (other parts from reference TRBV5-1 and TRBJ2-7): KAGVTQTPRYLIKTRGQQVTLSCSPISGHRSVSWYQQTPGQGLQFLFEYFSETQRNKGNFPGRFSGRQFSNSRSEMNVSTLELGDSALYLCASSSVRVRQYFGPGTRLTVT.

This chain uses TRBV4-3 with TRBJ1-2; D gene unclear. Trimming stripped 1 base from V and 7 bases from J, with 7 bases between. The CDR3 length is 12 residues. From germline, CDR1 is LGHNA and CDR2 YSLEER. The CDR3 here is CASSQGPGGYTF. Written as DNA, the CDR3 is TGCGCCAGCAGCCAAGGGCCCGGTGGCTACACCTTC.

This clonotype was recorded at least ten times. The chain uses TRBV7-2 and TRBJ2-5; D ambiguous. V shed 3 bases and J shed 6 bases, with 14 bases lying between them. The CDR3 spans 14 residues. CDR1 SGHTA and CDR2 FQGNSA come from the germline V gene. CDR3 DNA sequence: TGTGCCAGCAGCTTGGGCCCGGTGTGGAAGACCCAGTACTTC. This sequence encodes CASSLGPVWKTQYF.

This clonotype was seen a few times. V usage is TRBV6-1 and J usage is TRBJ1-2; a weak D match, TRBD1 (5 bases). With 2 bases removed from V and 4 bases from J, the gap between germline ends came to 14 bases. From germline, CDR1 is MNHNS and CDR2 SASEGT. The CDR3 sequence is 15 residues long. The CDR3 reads CASSETGAIIYGYTF. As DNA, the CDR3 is TGTGCCAGCAGTGAAACAGGAGCCATTATCTATGGCTACACCTTC.

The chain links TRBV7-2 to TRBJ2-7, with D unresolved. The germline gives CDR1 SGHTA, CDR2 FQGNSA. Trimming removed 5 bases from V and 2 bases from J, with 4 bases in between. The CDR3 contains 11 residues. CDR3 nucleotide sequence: TGTGCCAGCAGCATTACCTACGAGCAGTACTTC. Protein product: CASSITYEQYF.

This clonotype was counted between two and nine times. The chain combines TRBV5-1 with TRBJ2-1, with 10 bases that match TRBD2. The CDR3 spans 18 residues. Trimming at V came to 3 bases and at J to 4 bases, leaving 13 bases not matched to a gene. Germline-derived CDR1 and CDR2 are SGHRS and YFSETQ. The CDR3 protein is CASSSYPYSGGSYNEQFF. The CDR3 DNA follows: TGCGCCAGCAGCTCCTATCCCTATAGCGGGGGGTCTTACAATGAGCAGTTCTTC. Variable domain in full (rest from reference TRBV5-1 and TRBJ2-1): KAGVTQTPRYLIKTRGQQVTLSCSPISGHRSVSWYQQTPGQGLQFLFEYFSETQRNKGNFPGRFSGRQFSNSRSEMNVSTLELGDSALYLCASSSYPYSGGSYNEQFFGPGTRLTVL.

CDR3 DNA: TGTGCCAGTAGGCCGACAGGGGCGGAGACCCAGTACTTC. Its protein is CASRPTGAETQYF. The chain is built from TRBV19 and TRBJ2-5; 8 bases agree with TRBD1. Germline V gives CDR1 LNHDA, CDR2 SQIVND (reference sequence). The CDR3 is 13 residues long. V dropped 6 bases and J dropped 5; count of bases not matched to a gene: 5.

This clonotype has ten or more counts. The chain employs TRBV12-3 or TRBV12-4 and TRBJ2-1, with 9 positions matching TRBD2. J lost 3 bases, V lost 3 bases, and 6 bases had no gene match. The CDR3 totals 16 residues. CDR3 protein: CASSFSERGDYNEQFF. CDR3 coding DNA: TGTGCCAGCAGTTTTTCGGAGCGGGGGGACTACAATGAGCAGTTCTTC.

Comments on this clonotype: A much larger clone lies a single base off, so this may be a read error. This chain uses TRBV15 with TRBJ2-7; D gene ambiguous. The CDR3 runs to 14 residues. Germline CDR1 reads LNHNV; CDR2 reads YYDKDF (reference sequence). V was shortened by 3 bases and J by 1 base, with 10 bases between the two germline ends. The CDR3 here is CATSREGISYEQYV. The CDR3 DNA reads TGTGCCACCAGCAGGGAAGGGATTTCCTACGAGCAGTACGTC.

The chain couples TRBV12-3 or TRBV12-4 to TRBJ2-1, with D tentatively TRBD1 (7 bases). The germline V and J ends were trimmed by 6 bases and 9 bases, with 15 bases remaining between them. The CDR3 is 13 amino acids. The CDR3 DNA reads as TGTGCCAGCAGGAAATACCAGGGGGGTGAGCAGTTCTTC. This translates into CASRKYQGGEQFF.

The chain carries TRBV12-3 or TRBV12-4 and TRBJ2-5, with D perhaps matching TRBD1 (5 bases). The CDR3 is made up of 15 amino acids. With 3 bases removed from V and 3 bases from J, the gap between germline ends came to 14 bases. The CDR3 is CASSFRQGKKETQYF. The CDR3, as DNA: TGTGCCAGCAGTTTTCGGCAGGGTAAAAAAGAGACCCAGTACTTC.

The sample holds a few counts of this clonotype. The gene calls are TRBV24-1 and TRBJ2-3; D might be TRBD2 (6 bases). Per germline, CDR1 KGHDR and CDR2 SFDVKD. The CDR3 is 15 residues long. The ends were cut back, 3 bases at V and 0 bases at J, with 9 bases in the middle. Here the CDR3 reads CATSDAGGSTDTQYF. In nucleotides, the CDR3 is TGTGCCACCAGTGATGCCGGAGGGAGCACAGATACGCAGTATTTT.

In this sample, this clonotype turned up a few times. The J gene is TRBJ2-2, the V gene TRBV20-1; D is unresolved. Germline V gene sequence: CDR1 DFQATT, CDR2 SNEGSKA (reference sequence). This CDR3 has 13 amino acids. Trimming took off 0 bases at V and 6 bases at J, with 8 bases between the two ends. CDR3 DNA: TGCAGTGCTAGAGATTTTGGAGCCGGGGAGCTGTTTTTT. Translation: CSARDFGAGELFF.

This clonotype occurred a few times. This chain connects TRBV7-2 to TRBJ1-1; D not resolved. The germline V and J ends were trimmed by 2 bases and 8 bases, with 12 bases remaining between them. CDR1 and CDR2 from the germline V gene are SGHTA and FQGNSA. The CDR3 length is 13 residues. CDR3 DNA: TGTGCCAGCAGCTTATTTACGTCGGTCGAAGCTTTCTTT. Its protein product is CASSLFTSVEAFF.